The 30 T cell receptor beta chains reported below all come from one sample, sequenced in a study of blood T cell repertoires in COVID-19. Repertoires were generated with immunoSEQ multiplex PCR, while TCRdb's copy carries only in-frame clones and drops some. The sample comprises about 24,000 clones, about 91% of which are singletons, and 32% rests with the top ten. Sequenced: peripheral blood. All receptors come from a man in his 70s with active COVID-19.

The chain links TRBV27 to TRBJ2-7; D unclear. V dropped 0 bases and J dropped 3 bases, with 15 bases sitting between them. This CDR3 contains 16 residues. Germline V CDR1 and CDR2: MNHEY, SMNVEV (reference sequence). The CDR3 DNA reads TGTGCCAGCAGTTTATCCAGGCCTGGCCTTTACTACGAGCAGTACTTC. It encodes CASSLSRPGLYYEQYF.

The V call is TRBV11-2, the J call TRBJ2-3; D perhaps matches TRBD2 (6 bases). V was cut by 5 bases and J by 2 bases, with 17 bases left in between. The CDR3 length is 16 residues. Germline V gene lookup returns CDR1 SGHAT and CDR2 FQNNGV. The CDR3 sequence is CASSPGVGGNTDTQYF. The DNA for the CDR3 is TGTGCCAGCAGCCCGGGGGTCGGCGGCAACACAGATACGCAGTATTTT.

The V call is TRBV7-6, the J call TRBJ2-7; D may be TRBD1 (6 bases). The V end lost 2 bases, the J end lost 2 bases, and 16 bases lay between the germline ends. The CDR3 has 16 residues. Germline lookup yields CDR1 SGHVS and CDR2 FNYEAQ. CDR3 sequence (DNA): TGTGCCAGCAGCTTAAGATCGGCCAGGGACACCTACGAGCAGTACTTC. Protein product: CASSLRSARDTYEQYF.

The chain carries TRBV4-3 and TRBJ2-1; TRBD2 aligns across 8 bases. This CDR3 is 16 amino acids long. The V and J ends lost 4 bases and 4 bases, in that order; junction bases with no gene match: 9. Germline V gene lookup returns CDR1 LGHNA and CDR2 YSLEER. CDR3 region: CASSPWAGGVYNEQFF. The CDR3 coding sequence is TGCGCCAGCAGCCCATGGGCCGGGGGGGTGTACAATGAGCAGTTCTTC.

The gene calls are TRBV11-3 and TRBJ2-1; unclear D gene. The CDR3 length is 15 residues. Trimming stripped 4 bases from V and 2 bases from J, with 12 bases between. In germline, CDR1 is SGHNT, CDR2 YENEEA. The CDR3 nucleotides are TGTGCCAGCAGCTCGACCGGAGCCGCCTACAATGAGCAGTTCTTC. Encoded protein: CASSSTGAAYNEQFF.

The chain recombines TRBV11-3 with TRBJ2-3; D gene ambiguous. Trimming cost V 5 bases and J 0 bases, with 6 bases left between them. The CDR3 sequence is 13 residues long. Germline assignment: CDR1 SGHNT and CDR2 YENEEA. The CDR3 nucleotides are TGTGCCAGCAGCGCTAGGAGCACAGATACGCAGTATTTT. It translates to CASSARSTDTQYF.

The V gene is TRBV5-1, the J gene TRBJ1-3; no definite D call. The CDR3 covers 15 residues. CDR1 is SGHRS and CDR2 is YFSETQ in the germline V gene. V gave up 0 bases and J gave up 4 bases, with 11 bases separating them. CDR3 coding DNA: TGCGCCAGCAGCTTGGGAGGAGGGCGCGGAAACACCATATATTTT. This encodes CASSLGGGRGNTIYF.

This clone was seen just once. The V and J genes are TRBV19 and TRBJ1-5; TRBD1 might be the D (5 bases). The CDR3 spans 14 residues. Germline CDR1 is LNHDA and CDR2 is SQIVND (reference sequence). V was cut by 1 base and J by 11 bases, with 15 bases left in between. This chain's CDR3 is CASSIAGRVTTQHF. In DNA form, the CDR3 reads TGTGCCAGTAGTATAGCTGGCAGGGTCACGACCCAGCATTTT.

The V gene is TRBV19, the J gene TRBJ1-5; 9 nucleotides agree with TRBD1. The CDR3 sequence is 14 residues long. V lost 4 bases, J lost 6 bases, and 4 bases stayed unmatched. Germline V lookup: CDR1 LNHDA, CDR2 SQIVND (reference sequence). This CDR3 reads CASSKKTGGQPQHF. In DNA form, the CDR3 reads TGTGCCAGTAGTAAAAAGACAGGGGGTCAGCCCCAGCATTTT.

This chain links TRBV7-9 with TRBJ1-1; no reliable D call. Germline V lookup: CDR1 SEHNR, CDR2 FQNEAQ (reference sequence). The V gene lost 1 base and the J gene lost 2 bases, with 8 bases spanning the gap. The CDR3 is 14 residues long. The CDR3 region is CASSLERANTEAFF. The CDR3 DNA reads TGTGCCAGCAGCTTAGAGAGGGCCAACACTGAAGCTTTCTTT.

This sequence joins TRBV6-6 and TRBJ2-1, with 9 bases aligning to TRBD1. V trimming: 4 bases; J trimming: 0 bases; junction bases outside the gene matches: 4. CDR3 size: 16 residues. Germline values: CDR1 MNHNY, CDR2 SVGAGI (reference sequence). The CDR3 here is CASSWQQGASYNEQFF. CDR3 in DNA: TGTGCCAGCAGTTGGCAACAGGGGGCCTCCTACAATGAGCAGTTCTTC.

This chain connects TRBV19 to TRBJ2-1, with 9 bases matching TRBD2. The CDR3 contains 15 residues. The ends lost 3 bases at V and 5 bases at J; junction bases unmatched: 5. The germline gives CDR1 LNHDA, CDR2 SQIVND (reference sequence). The DNA for the CDR3 is TGTGCCAGTAGTATGGGACTAGCCCTAAACAATGAGCAGTTCTTC. Its translation is CASSMGLALNNEQFF.

The count of this clone is one. The V call is TRBV18, the J call TRBJ1-1; TRBD1 aligns across 7 bases. There are 15 residues in the CDR3. The germline V gene has CDR1 KGHSH and CDR2 LQKENI. V lost 3 bases and J lost 2; bases outside the gene matches: 6. The CDR3 loop reads CASSPPGTVNTEAFF. The CDR3 DNA is TGTGCCAGCTCACCTCCCGGGACAGTTAACACTGAAGCTTTCTTT.

CDR3 in amino acids: CAIKTGTGVEKLFF. The CDR3, as DNA: TGTGCCATCAAAACCGGGACAGGGGTTGAAAAACTGTTTTTT. The V gene is TRBV28, the J gene TRBJ1-4; 10 bases are shared with TRBD1. J lost 7 bases, V lost 10 bases, and 9 bases had no gene match. The CDR3 has 14 residues. The germline gives CDR1 MDHEN, CDR2 SYDVKM.

V usage is TRBV7-9 and J usage is TRBJ2-7; tentatively, D is TRBD2 (5 bases). Germline loops: CDR1 SEHNR, CDR2 FQNEAQ (reference sequence). V was trimmed by 2 bases and J by 0 bases, leaving 8 bases between them. This CDR3 is built from 14 residues. This CDR3 is CASSLTGISYEQYF. The CDR3 coding sequence is TGTGCCAGCAGCTTAACGGGAATCTCCTACGAGCAGTACTTC. Variable domain in full (rest from reference TRBV7-9 and TRBJ2-7): DTGVSQNPRHKITKRGQNVTFRCDPISEHNRLYWYRQTLGQGPEFLTYFQNEAQLEKSRLLSDRFSAERPKGSFSTLEIQRTEQGDSAMYLCASSLTGISYEQYFGPGTRLTVT.

The V gene is TRBV9, the J gene TRBJ2-1, with 7 bases identical to TRBD2. The CDR3 has 15 residues. From germline, CDR1 is SGDLS and CDR2 YYNGEE. With V trimmed by 0 bases and J by 3 bases, 3 bases remained unmatched. The CDR3 spells CASSVVTGGYNEQFF. For the CDR3, the DNA is TGTGCCAGCAGCGTAGTGACGGGGGGCTACAATGAGCAGTTCTTC.

V gene TRBV6-4 combines with J gene TRBJ1-3; 9 bases align to TRBD1. This CDR3 has 16 amino acids. Germline V gene data show CDR1 as MRHNA and CDR2 as SNTAGT. V shed 7 bases, J shed 0 bases, and the junction held 7 bases outside the gene matches. The CDR3 DNA follows: TGTGCCAGCACCAAGGACAGGGGTAGCTCTGGAAACACCATATATTTT. Translation: CASTKDRGSSGNTIYF.

CDR3 sequence: CASSDRGRLDTQYF. The DNA for the CDR3 is TGTGCCAGCAGCGATAGGGGGCGTCTGGATACGCAGTATTTT. V usage is TRBV11-3 and J usage is TRBJ2-3, with 7 positions matching TRBD1. V was clipped by 5 bases and J by 6 bases; unmatched bases: 8. This CDR3 is 14 amino acids long. Germline CDR1 reads SGHNT; CDR2 reads YENEEA. Drawing the rest from reference TRBV11-3 and TRBJ2-3, the complete variable domain is EAGVVQSPRYKIIEKKQPVAFWCNPISGHNTLYWYLQNLGQGPELLIRYENEEAVDDSQLPKDRFSAERLKGVDSTLKIQPAELGDSAVYLCASSDRGRLDTQYFGPGTRLTVL.

The DNA for the CDR3 is TGTGCCAGCAGCTCGCGGGACCTCAGAACTAATGAAAAACTGTTTTTT. It specifies CASSSRDLRTNEKLFF. This rearrangement joins TRBV7-2 to TRBJ1-4; the D gene is possibly TRBD1 (5 bases). CDR1 SGHTA and CDR2 FQGNSA come from the germline V gene. V was cut by 4 bases and J by 1 base, with 13 bases left in between. This CDR3 comprises 16 residues.

The rearrangement links TRBV5-1 to TRBJ2-3; no definite D call. This CDR3 region has 14 residues. The ends were cut back, 0 bases at V and 0 bases at J, with 5 bases in the middle. The germline gives CDR1 SGHRS, CDR2 YFSETQ. Here the CDR3 DNA reads TGCGCCAGCAGCTTGGACGGTAGCACAGATACGCAGTATTTT. This gives the protein CASSLDGSTDTQYF.

This chain connects TRBV18 to TRBJ2-1, with 9 bases aligning to TRBD2. Germline values: CDR1 KGHSH, CDR2 LQKENI. The CDR3 is 15 residues long. The trim removed 6 bases at V and 0 bases at J, leaving 3 bases unmatched. CDR3 sequence: CASSHSGSSYNEQFF. The CDR3 DNA sequence: TGTGCCAGCTCGCATAGCGGGAGCTCCTACAATGAGCAGTTCTTC.

Only one count was recorded for this clone. The V and J genes are TRBV30 and TRBJ1-4, with TRBD1 as a possible D gene (6 bases). Germline V gene data show CDR1 as GTSNPN and CDR2 as SVGIG (reference sequence). V was cut by 3 bases and J by 7 bases, with 21 bases left in between. The CDR3 sequence is 16 residues long. The CDR3 DNA sequence: TGTGCCTGGAGCACCGGGACAACTTTTCCGGTTGAAAAACTGTTTTTT. Its protein is CAWSTGTTFPVEKLFF.

The rearrangement joins TRBV9 to TRBJ2-1; 12 bases map to TRBD1. Trimming took 4 bases from V and 7 from J; bases not matched to a gene: 3. CDR3 length equals 14 residues. CDR1 and CDR2 (germline): SGDLS, YYNGEE. The CDR3 spells CASSRDRGLNEQFF. The CDR3 DNA is TGTGCCAGCAGCCGGGACAGGGGGCTTAATGAGCAGTTCTTC.

The CDR3 protein is CASSSRGGGSRVLETQYF. The CDR3 nucleotides read TGTGCCAGCAGCTCAAGGGGGGGCGGGAGTCGAGTCTTAGAGACCCAGTACTTC. The rearrangement joins TRBV11-2 to TRBJ2-5, with D tentatively TRBD2 (7 bases). The CDR3 is 18 amino acids. V lost 4 bases and J lost 4, with 25 bases in between. The germline V gene encodes CDR1 SGHAT and CDR2 FQNNGV.

The rearrangement uses TRBV2 and TRBJ2-2, with 13 bases identical to TRBD2. The CDR3 has 16 amino acids. Losses at the gene ends were 6 bases for V and 6 bases for J; bases not matched to a gene: 7. Germline V gene lookup returns CDR1 SNHLY and CDR2 FYNNEI. The CDR3 DNA follows: TGTGCCAGCAGCTACGGACTAGCGGGAGTCGCCGGGGAGCTGTTTTTT. Protein product: CASSYGLAGVAGELFF.

The J gene is TRBJ2-7, the V gene TRBV7-8, with D tentatively TRBD1 (6 bases). Trimming shortened V by 1 base and J by 4 bases, and 11 bases separated the two germline ends. The CDR3 is 14 residues long. Per the germline V gene, CDR1 is SGHVS and CDR2 is FQNEAQ. The CDR3 DNA follows: TGTGCCAGCAGCTTAGTGCCAGGGGTATACGAGCAGTACTTC. This gives the protein CASSLVPGVYEQYF. The whole variable domain, filled in from reference TRBV7-8 and TRBJ2-7, reads GAGVSQSPRYKVAKRGQDVALRCDPISGHVSLFWYQQALGQGPEFLTYFQNEAQLDKSGLPSDRFFAERPEGSVSTLKIQRTQQEDSAVYLCASSLVPGVYEQYFGPGTRLTVT.

The chain links TRBV4-2 to TRBJ1-1, with 8 bases matching TRBD1. V was pared by 5 bases and J by 4 bases, with 9 bases of the junction left unmatched. The CDR3 is made up of 15 amino acids. Germline V gene sequence: CDR1 LGHNA, CDR2 YNFKEQ. The CDR3 sequence: CASSSPGGASTEAFF. The CDR3 nucleotides are TGTGCCAGCAGCTCACCAGGGGGCGCGTCCACTGAAGCTTTCTTT.

The rearrangement links TRBV7-3 to TRBJ2-5; TRBD2 agrees at 7 bases. Germline CDR1 SGHTA, CDR2 FQGTGA. This CDR3 spans 16 amino acids. V was pared by 5 bases and J by 5 bases, with 14 bases of the junction left unmatched. The CDR3 region is CASSLGVGGSGETQYF. In nucleotides, the CDR3 is TGTGCCAGCAGCCTGGGGGTCGGGGGGTCAGGTGAGACCCAGTACTTC.

The chain uses TRBV19 and TRBJ1-6; 8 nucleotides match TRBD1. The CDR3 extends over 15 amino acids. V was clipped by 6 bases and J by 5 bases; unmatched bases: 6. Looked up from germline, CDR1 is LNHDA and CDR2 is SQIVND (reference sequence). As DNA, the CDR3 is TGTGCCAGTAGAGACAGGGGCGGAGATAATTCACCCCTCCACTTT. It is translated as CASRDRGGDNSPLHF.

This sequence joins TRBV7-6 and TRBJ1-4, with D uncertain. CDR1 and CDR2 (germline): SGHVS, FNYEAQ. The CDR3 length is 13 residues. The ends were cut back, 1 base at V and 8 bases at J, with 8 bases in the middle. The CDR3 spells CASSLVSGEKLFF. Here the CDR3 DNA reads TGTGCCAGCAGCTTAGTGTCGGGGGAAAAACTGTTTTTT.